This entry features one T cell receptor beta chain sequence. The PCR ran on 60 Vbeta and 13 Jbeta primers. Profiling relied on immunoSEQ multiplex PCR, and the TCRdb table lists in-frame clones only, not all of them. The sample contains roughly 100,000 clones, around two thirds of which appear only once. This entry is derived from a study of cytomegalovirus exposure and HLA in healthy donors. For the study at large: Genotyping showed less than 85% of roughly 400 donors falling in the Caucasian-associated ancestry cluster.

This CDR3 contains 13 residues. Trimming pared 0 bases from V and 9 bases from J, leaving 9 bases between. CDR1 SGHTA and CDR2 FQGNSA come from the germline V gene. The rearrangement joins TRBV7-2 to TRBJ2-1; tentative D call: TRBD2 (6 bases). The sample was PBMCs. This clonotype originated in a man aged 25 to 45 in good health and CMV-seropositive. CDR3 sequence (DNA): TGTGCCAGCAGCTTAGCGCGGGAAGCTGAGCAGTTCTTC. Protein: CASSLAREAEQFF.